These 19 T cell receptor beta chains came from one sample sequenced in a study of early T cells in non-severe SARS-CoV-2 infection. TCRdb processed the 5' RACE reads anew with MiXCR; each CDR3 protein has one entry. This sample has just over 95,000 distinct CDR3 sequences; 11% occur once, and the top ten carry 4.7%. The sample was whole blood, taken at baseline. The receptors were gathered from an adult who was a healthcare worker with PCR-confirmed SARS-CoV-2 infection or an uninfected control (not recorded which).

CDR3 coding DNA: TGCGCCAGCGCCGCGGACAGGGGTGCGGCTGGGAGTGGCTACACCTTC. Translating it yields CASAADRGAAGSGYTF. The chain combines TRBV4-3 with TRBJ1-2; the match to TRBD1 covers 9 bases. The germline V gene has CDR1 LGHNA and CDR2 YSLEER. This CDR3 region has 16 residues. Trimming cost V 8 bases and J 7 bases; bases outside gene matches: 17.

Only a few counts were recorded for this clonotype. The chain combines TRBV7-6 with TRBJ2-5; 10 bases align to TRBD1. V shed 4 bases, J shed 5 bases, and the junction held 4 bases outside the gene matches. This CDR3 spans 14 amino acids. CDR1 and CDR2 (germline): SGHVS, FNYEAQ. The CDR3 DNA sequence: TGTGCCAGCAGCTCTCCGGGACAGGGGGAGACCCAGTACTTC. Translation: CASSSPGQGETQYF.

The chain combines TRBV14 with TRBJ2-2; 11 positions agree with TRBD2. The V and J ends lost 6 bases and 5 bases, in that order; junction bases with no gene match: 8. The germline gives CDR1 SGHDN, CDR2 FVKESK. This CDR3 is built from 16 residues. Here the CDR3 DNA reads TGTGCCAGCAGTATTCCCCTAGCGGGAGGTACCGGGGAGCTGTTTTTT. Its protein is CASSIPLAGGTGELFF.

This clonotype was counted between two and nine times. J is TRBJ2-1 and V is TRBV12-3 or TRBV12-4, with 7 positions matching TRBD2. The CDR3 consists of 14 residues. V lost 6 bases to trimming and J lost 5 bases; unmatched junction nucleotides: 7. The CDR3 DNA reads TGTGCCAGCAGAACTCCCGGGACTAACAATGAGCAGTTCTTC. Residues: CASRTPGTNNEQFF.

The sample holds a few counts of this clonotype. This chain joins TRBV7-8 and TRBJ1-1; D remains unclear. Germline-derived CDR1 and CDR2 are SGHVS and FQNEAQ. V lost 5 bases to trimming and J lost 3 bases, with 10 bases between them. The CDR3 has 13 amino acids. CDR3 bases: TGTGCCAGCAGCCGGACCTTAGACACTGAAGCTTTCTTT. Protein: CASSRTLDTEAFF.

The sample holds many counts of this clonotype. Here the CDR3 reads CASSQEVEGEQFF. CDR3 in DNA: TGCGCCAGCAGCCAAGAAGTGGAGGGGGAGCAGTTCTTC. The chain joins TRBV4-3 to TRBJ2-1; D possibly corresponds to TRBD2 (6 bases). V was shortened by 0 bases and J by 10 bases, with 10 bases between the two germline ends. Germline lookup yields CDR1 LGHNA and CDR2 YSLEER. The CDR3 totals 13 residues.

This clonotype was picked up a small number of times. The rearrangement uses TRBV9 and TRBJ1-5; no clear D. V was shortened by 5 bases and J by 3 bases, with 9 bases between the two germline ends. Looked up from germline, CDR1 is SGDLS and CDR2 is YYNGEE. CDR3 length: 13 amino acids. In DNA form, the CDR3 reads TGTGCCAGCAGTAGGACTCTCAATCAGCCCCAGCATTTT. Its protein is CASSRTLNQPQHF.

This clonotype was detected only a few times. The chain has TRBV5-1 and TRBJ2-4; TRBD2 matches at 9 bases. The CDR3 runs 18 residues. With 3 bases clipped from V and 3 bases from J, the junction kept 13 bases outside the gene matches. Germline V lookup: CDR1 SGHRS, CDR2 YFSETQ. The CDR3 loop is CASSSSGATGMGKNIQYF. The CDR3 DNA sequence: TGCGCCAGCAGCTCTAGCGGGGCTACCGGAATGGGCAAAAACATTCAGTACTTC.

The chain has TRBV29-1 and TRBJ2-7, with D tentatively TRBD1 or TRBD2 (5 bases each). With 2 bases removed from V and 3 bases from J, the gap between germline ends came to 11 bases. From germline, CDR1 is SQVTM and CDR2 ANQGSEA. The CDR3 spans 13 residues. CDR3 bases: TGCAGCGTTGAAAAGGGGACCCACTACGAGCAGTACTTC. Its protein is CSVEKGTHYEQYF.

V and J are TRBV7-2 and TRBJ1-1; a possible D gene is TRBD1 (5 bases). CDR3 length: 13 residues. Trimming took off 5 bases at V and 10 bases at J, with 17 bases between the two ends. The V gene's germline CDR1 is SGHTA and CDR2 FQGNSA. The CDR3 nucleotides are TGTGCCAGCAGCCCCGGGACGCTGGTAACAGCTTTCTTT. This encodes CASSPGTLVTAFF.

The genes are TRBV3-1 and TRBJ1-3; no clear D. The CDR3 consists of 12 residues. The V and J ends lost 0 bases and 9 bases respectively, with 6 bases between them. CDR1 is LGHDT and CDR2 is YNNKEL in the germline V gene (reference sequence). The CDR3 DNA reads TGTGCCAGCAGCCAAGAGCGAGGCACCATATATTTT. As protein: CASSQERGTIYF.

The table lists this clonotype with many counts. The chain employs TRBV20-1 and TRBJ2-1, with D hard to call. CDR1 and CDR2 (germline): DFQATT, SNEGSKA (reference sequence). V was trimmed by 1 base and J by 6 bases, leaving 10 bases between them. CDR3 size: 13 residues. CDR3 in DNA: TGCAGTGCTAGAGGGCAGTCCAGCAATGAGCAGTTCTTC. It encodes CSARGQSSNEQFF.

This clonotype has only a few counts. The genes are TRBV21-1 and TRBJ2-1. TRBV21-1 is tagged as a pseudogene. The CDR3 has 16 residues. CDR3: CASSKGRKSSYNEQFF. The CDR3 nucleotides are TGTGCCAGCAGCAAAGGAAGGAAAAGCTCCTACAATGAGCAGTTCTTC.

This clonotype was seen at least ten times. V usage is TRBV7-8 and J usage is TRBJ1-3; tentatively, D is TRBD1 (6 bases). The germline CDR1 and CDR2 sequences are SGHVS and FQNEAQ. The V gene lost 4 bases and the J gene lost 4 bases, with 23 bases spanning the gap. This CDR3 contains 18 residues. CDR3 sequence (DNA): TGTGCCAGCAGCTATCCCTCCTTTCAGGGGACTAGCGGAAACACCATATATTTT. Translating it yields CASSYPSFQGTSGNTIYF.

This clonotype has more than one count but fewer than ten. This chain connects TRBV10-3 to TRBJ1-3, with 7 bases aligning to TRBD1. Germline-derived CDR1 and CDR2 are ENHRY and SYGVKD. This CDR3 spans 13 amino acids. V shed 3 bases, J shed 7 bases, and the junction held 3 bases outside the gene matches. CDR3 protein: CAISDPTGNTIYF. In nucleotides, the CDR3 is TGTGCCATCAGTGACCCGACAGGGAACACCATATATTTT.

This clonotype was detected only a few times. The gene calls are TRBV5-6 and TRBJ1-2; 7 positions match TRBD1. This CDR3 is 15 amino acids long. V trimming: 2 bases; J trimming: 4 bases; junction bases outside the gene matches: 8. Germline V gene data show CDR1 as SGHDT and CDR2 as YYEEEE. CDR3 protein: CASSFDLDRLYGYTF. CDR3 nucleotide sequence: TGTGCCAGCAGCTTTGATTTGGACAGGCTCTATGGCTACACCTTC.

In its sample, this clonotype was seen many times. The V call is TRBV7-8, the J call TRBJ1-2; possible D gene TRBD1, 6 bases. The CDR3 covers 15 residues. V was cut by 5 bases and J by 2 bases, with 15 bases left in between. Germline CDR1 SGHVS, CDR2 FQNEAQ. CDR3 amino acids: CASSPPDRKNYGYTF. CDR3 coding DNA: TGTGCCAGCAGCCCCCCGGACAGAAAAAACTATGGCTACACCTTC.

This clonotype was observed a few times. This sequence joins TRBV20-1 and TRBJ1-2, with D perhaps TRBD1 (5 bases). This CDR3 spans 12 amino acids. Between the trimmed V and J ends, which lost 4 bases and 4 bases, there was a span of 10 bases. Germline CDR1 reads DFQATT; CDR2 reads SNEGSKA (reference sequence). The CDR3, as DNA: TGCAGTGCTAACCAGGGAAGCTATGGCTACACCTTC. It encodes CSANQGSYGYTF.

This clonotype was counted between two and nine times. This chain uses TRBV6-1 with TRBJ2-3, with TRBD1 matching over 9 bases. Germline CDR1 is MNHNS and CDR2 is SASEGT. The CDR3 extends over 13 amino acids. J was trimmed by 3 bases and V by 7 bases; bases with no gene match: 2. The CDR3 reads CASKDRGTDTQYF. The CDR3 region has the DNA TGTGCCAGCAAAGACAGGGGGACAGATACGCAGTATTTT.